A single sample gave rise to the 21 T cell receptor beta chains below, sequenced in a study of blood T cell repertoires in COVID-19. The method was immunoSEQ multiplex PCR; TCRdb's version includes in-frame clones alone and lacks a portion of them. The table shows about 380,000 clones, with approximately 90% occurring only once. The sample taken for sequencing was PBMCs or T cells enriched from blood (not recorded which). These receptors all stem from a woman younger than 30 who had recovered from COVID-19.

The rearrangement joins TRBV10-3 to TRBJ2-5, with 12 bases that match TRBD2. Germline loops: CDR1 ENHRY, CDR2 SYGVKD. The CDR3 consists of 17 residues. The ends lost 3 bases at V and 4 bases at J; junction bases unmatched: 9. The CDR3 DNA sequence: TGTGCCATCAGTGAAGGGCTAGCGGGGGGGCAACGAGAGACCCAGTACTTC. It codes for CAISEGLAGGQRETQYF.

This clone was seen just once. V and J are TRBV2 and TRBJ2-4; TRBD1 might be the D (6 bases). CDR1 is SNHLY and CDR2 is FYNNEI in the germline V gene. The CDR3 contains 15 residues. Between the trimmed V and J ends, which lost 4 bases and 1 base, there was a span of 11 bases. This chain's CDR3 is CASSVQGLAKNIQYF. As DNA, the CDR3 is TGTGCCAGCAGTGTTCAGGGGTTGGCCAAAAACATTCAGTACTTC.

CDR3 region: CASSSHGAGQETQYF. The CDR3 DNA reads as TGCGCCAGCAGCTCCCACGGGGCGGGGCAAGAGACCCAGTACTTC. This rearrangement joins TRBV4-1 to TRBJ2-5, with D maybe TRBD2 (6 bases). This CDR3 has 15 amino acids. Trimming took off 5 bases at V and 2 bases at J, with 15 bases between the two ends. CDR1 is MGHRA, CDR2 YSYEKL, per germline.

The V and J genes are TRBV5-1 and TRBJ2-2, with 16 positions matching TRBD2. J was trimmed by 5 bases and V by 3 bases; bases with no gene match: 7. This CDR3 region has 18 residues. Germline CDR1 and CDR2: SGHRS and YFSETQ. Here the CDR3 reads CASSSGTSGGAGTGELFF. The CDR3 region has the DNA TGCGCCAGCAGCTCCGGGACTAGCGGGGGGGCCGGGACCGGGGAGCTGTTTTTT.

V and J are TRBV4-3 and TRBJ1-1; D call uncertain. Trimming took off 3 bases at V and 5 bases at J, with 13 bases between the two ends. CDR1 and CDR2 (germline): LGHNA, YSLEER. The CDR3 totals 14 residues. The CDR3 sequence: CASSHRSEATEAFF. CDR3 DNA sequence: TGCGCCAGCAGCCACCGATCAGAGGCGACTGAAGCTTTCTTT.

The V gene is TRBV7-8, the J gene TRBJ1-3; possibly TRBD1 for D (5 bases). The V and J ends lost 3 bases and 0 bases respectively, with 12 bases between them. The length of the CDR3 is 16 residues. The germline V gene encodes CDR1 SGHVS and CDR2 FQNEAQ. The CDR3 protein is CASSFQGRDSGNTIYF. CDR3 DNA: TGTGCCAGCAGCTTCCAAGGCAGGGACTCTGGAAACACCATATATTTT.

The CDR3 DNA reads TGTGCCAGCAACCCGCTCGGCGGGGGGACCGAAGAGACCCAGTACTTC. It specifies CASNPLGGGTEETQYF. The chain uses TRBV2 and TRBJ2-5; 8 bases match TRBD2. J was trimmed by 3 bases and V by 7 bases; bases with no gene match: 13. The germline gives CDR1 SNHLY, CDR2 FYNNEI. This CDR3 is 16 amino acids long.

The chain links TRBV5-6 to TRBJ2-3, with 8 bases identical to TRBD2. Germline V gene lookup returns CDR1 SGHDT and CDR2 YYEEEE. V was clipped by 4 bases and J by 7 bases; unmatched bases: 11. The CDR3 runs 15 residues. Written as DNA, the CDR3 is TGTGCCAGCAGCCTCGGCGAGCGGGGGCCCTATACGCAGTATTTT. This sequence encodes CASSLGERGPYTQYF.

J is TRBJ1-3 and V is TRBV4-2; D might be TRBD1 (6 bases). V was cut by 3 bases and J by 1 base, with 10 bases left in between. CDR1 and CDR2 from the germline V gene are LGHNA and YNFKEQ. The CDR3 has 15 amino acids. The DNA for the CDR3 is TGTGCCAGCAGCCATACAACAGGGTCTGGAAACACCATATATTTT. This gives the protein CASSHTTGSGNTIYF.

The chain links TRBV6-6 to TRBJ2-7; D is perhaps TRBD1 (5 bases). V lost 8 bases, J lost 2 bases, and 13 bases lay in between. CDR3 length: 13 residues. Germline loops: CDR1 MNHNY, CDR2 SVGAGI (reference sequence). Here the CDR3 reads CASSPDRPYEQYF. The DNA of the CDR3 is TGTGCCAGCTCTCCCGACAGACCCTACGAGCAGTACTTC.

This sequence joins TRBV4-2 and TRBJ2-4; 8 bases match TRBD1. The junction had 16 bases not matched to a gene; V was cut back by 3 bases and J by 0 bases. Germline CDR1 is LGHNA and CDR2 is YNFKEQ. CDR3 size: 20 residues. The DNA for the CDR3 is TGTGCCAGCAGCCAGCGTTCTGGGACAGGAGTGCTCCTAGCCAAAAACATTCAGTACTTC. Amino acid sequence: CASSQRSGTGVLLAKNIQYF.

The V and J genes are TRBV12-5 and TRBJ2-4; D is possibly TRBD1 (6 bases). The V gene's germline CDR1 is LGHNT and CDR2 FRNRAP. The V and J ends lost 5 bases and 0 bases respectively, with 23 bases between them. This CDR3 contains 19 residues. The CDR3 coding sequence is TGTGCTAGTGGTCCAGCCGACAGGACCCCTCTCTTAGCCAAAAACATTCAGTACTTC. It specifies CASGPADRTPLLAKNIQYF.

About this clone: Other DNA sequences in this sample translate to the same CDR3. The J gene is TRBJ1-1, the V gene TRBV2; 11 positions agree with TRBD1. The ends lost 8 bases at V and 1 base at J; junction bases unmatched: 3. This CDR3 has 14 amino acids. The V gene's germline CDR1 is SNHLY and CDR2 FYNNEI. CDR3 protein: CASRDRGTNTEAFF. CDR3 DNA: TGTGCCAGCCGGGACAGGGGGACGAACACTGAAGCTTTCTTT.

The V gene is TRBV5-4, the J gene TRBJ2-7; the D gene is possibly TRBD2 (6 bases). There are 14 residues in the CDR3. In germline, CDR1 is SGHNT, CDR2 YYREEE (reference sequence). Trimming cost V 1 base and J 2 bases, with 10 bases left between them. In nucleotides, the CDR3 is TGTGCCAGCAGCTTGAGCGGGCTACCCTACGAGCAGTACTTC. Translated: CASSLSGLPYEQYF.

The rearrangement uses TRBV4-1 and TRBJ1-2; perhaps TRBD1 as D (5 bases). The germline gives CDR1 MGHRA, CDR2 YSYEKL. CDR3 size: 14 residues. Trimming removed 1 base at V and 4 bases at J, with 10 bases between. CDR3 nucleotide sequence: TGCGCCAGCAGCCAAGTAACAGGAAGCTATGGCTACACCTTC. The encoded protein is CASSQVTGSYGYTF.

The rearrangement uses TRBV11-3 and TRBJ2-7; 12 bases match TRBD2. The J segment lost 3 bases and the V segment lost 4 bases, leaving 1 base of the junction unmatched. This CDR3 is 14 amino acids long. Germline V CDR1 and CDR2: SGHNT, YENEEA. The CDR3 sequence: CASSWTSGDYEQYF. The CDR3 DNA is TGTGCCAGCAGCTGGACTAGCGGGGACTACGAGCAGTACTTC.

The chain uses TRBV5-1 and TRBJ2-2; D remains unclear. CDR3 length equals 15 residues. Trimming removed 3 bases at V and 3 bases at J, with 12 bases between. Germline V CDR1 and CDR2: SGHRS, YFSETQ. The CDR3 nucleotides read TGCGCCAGCAGCTCCCCGGGTCGCGACACCGGGGAGCTGTTTTTT. This encodes CASSSPGRDTGELFF.

In DNA form, the CDR3 reads TGTGCCAGCAGTAGTATCGGGGAAAAACTGTTTTTT. It translates to CASSSIGEKLFF. The J gene is TRBJ1-4, the V gene TRBV6-2 or TRBV6-3; D not certain. CDR1 is MNHEY, CDR2 SVGEGT, per germline. The CDR3 has 12 residues. Trimming removed 5 bases from V and 8 bases from J, with 9 bases in between.

The J gene is TRBJ1-1, the V gene TRBV19; TRBD1 aligns across 8 bases. The V segment lost 1 base and the J segment 3 bases; nucleotides outside the gene matches: 7. This CDR3 has 16 residues. The germline V gene has CDR1 LNHDA and CDR2 SQIVND (reference sequence). The CDR3 region has the DNA TGTGCCAGTAGTATAGCCCCGGGACAGGATTACACTGAAGCTTTCTTT. This translates into CASSIAPGQDYTEAFF.

CDR3 sequence (DNA): TGTGCCAGTAGCCTACAGCCGAACACTGAAGCTTTCTTT. Amino acid sequence: CASSLQPNTEAFF. The chain recombines TRBV19 with TRBJ1-1; unclear D gene. V lost 6 bases and J lost 1, with 9 bases in between. This CDR3 has 13 residues. CDR1 and CDR2 (germline): LNHDA, SQIVND (reference sequence).

This clone was found a few times. V is TRBV4-2 and J is TRBJ1-6, with D tentatively TRBD1 (6 bases). Germline V gene data show CDR1 as LGHNA and CDR2 as YNFKEQ. V lost 0 bases and J 9 bases, leaving 18 bases between the germline ends. The CDR3 contains 17 residues. CDR3 DNA sequence: TGTGCCAGCAGCCAAGATCTACAGGGTAGTAAGGGTTCACCCCTCCACTTT. Translation: CASSQDLQGSKGSPLHF.